A single sample gave rise to the 31 T cell receptor beta chains below, sequenced in a study of cytomegalovirus exposure and HLA in healthy donors. Amplification used 60 Vbeta primers and 13 Jbeta primers. Assay: immunoSEQ multiplex PCR; the TCRdb copy retains only in-frame clones and omits some. Of about 160,000 clones in the sample, 65% to 85% were seen once. Input material: PBMCs. These TCRs come from a man aged 55-75 years in good health and CMV-seronegative.

This chain links TRBV7-8 with TRBJ2-3; the D is unclear. V lost 5 bases and J 0 bases, leaving 9 bases between the germline ends. Germline V CDR1 and CDR2: SGHVS, FQNEAQ. The CDR3 contains 14 residues. In DNA form, the CDR3 reads TGTGCCAGCAGCCCCCAGGTTAGCACAGATACGCAGTATTTT. It yields the protein CASSPQVSTDTQYF. Complete variable domain (other parts from reference TRBV7-8 and TRBJ2-3): GAGVSQSPRYKVAKRGQDVALRCDPISGHVSLFWYQQALGQGPEFLTYFQNEAQLDKSGLPSDRFFAERPEGSVSTLKIQRTQQEDSAVYLCASSPQVSTDTQYFGPGTRLTVL.

V and J are TRBV5-1 and TRBJ1-2, with D hard to call. With 3 bases removed from V and 0 bases from J, the gap between germline ends came to 12 bases. Looked up from germline, CDR1 is SGHRS and CDR2 is YFSETQ. The CDR3 sequence is 15 residues long. The CDR3 spells CASSSTSGANYGYTF. CDR3 sequence (DNA): TGCGCCAGCAGCTCGACCTCGGGAGCTAACTATGGCTACACCTTC.

V and J are TRBV11-2 and TRBJ2-4; perhaps TRBD1 as D (5 bases). The CDR3 length is 12 residues. V was shortened by 5 bases and J by 9 bases, with 11 bases between the two germline ends. CDR1 SGHAT and CDR2 FQNNGV come from the germline V gene. In nucleotides, the CDR3 is TGTGCCAGCAGCCTAAGGGGCGGCATTCAGTACTTC. Residues: CASSLRGGIQYF.

This sequence joins TRBV5-4 and TRBJ2-4; 10 bases agree with TRBD1. CDR1 is SGHNT, CDR2 YYREEE, per germline (reference sequence). Unmatched junction bases numbered 13, after V lost 1 base and J lost 9 bases. This CDR3 region has 17 residues. The DNA of the CDR3 is TGTGCCAGCAGCTTGAGCCCGACAGGGGGCGTTTTTGGCATTCAGTACTTC. Amino acids: CASSLSPTGGVFGIQYF.

This rearrangement joins TRBV5-1 to TRBJ1-6; 9 nucleotides agree with TRBD1. V shed 4 bases, J shed 7 bases, and the junction held 9 bases outside the gene matches. The CDR3 spans 16 residues. Germline CDR1 is SGHRS and CDR2 is YFSETQ. CDR3 residues: CASSKGQGFGNSPLHF. Here the CDR3 DNA reads TGCGCCAGCAGCAAGGGACAGGGATTCGGAAATTCACCCCTCCACTTT.

V and J are TRBV10-3 and TRBJ2-1; the match to TRBD2 covers 11 bases. Per germline, CDR1 ENHRY and CDR2 SYGVKD. This CDR3 comprises 15 residues. V gave up 6 bases and J gave up 9 bases; unmatched junction bases: 10. The DNA of the CDR3 is TGTGCCATCAGCCCGTCCCTAGCGGGAGGAGTTGAGCAGTTCTTC. Protein product: CAISPSLAGGVEQFF.

This sequence joins TRBV5-1 and TRBJ1-1; 12 positions match TRBD1. The CDR3 runs to 16 residues. Germline trimming cut 4 bases from V and 1 base from J; bases unmatched to any gene: 5. Germline assignment: CDR1 SGHRS and CDR2 YFSETQ. CDR3 nucleotides: TGCGCCAGCAGCCTCGGGGACAGGGGGCAGAACACTGAAGCTTTCTTT. It is translated as CASSLGDRGQNTEAFF.

The gene calls are TRBV30 and TRBJ2-1; TRBD2 agrees at 8 bases. The CDR3 is 11 amino acids. Germline values: CDR1 GTSNPN, CDR2 SVGIG (reference sequence). J gave up 10 bases and V 5 bases, and 4 bases lay outside the gene matches. Here the CDR3 reads CAWLSGVEQFF. The CDR3 DNA sequence: TGTGCCTGGCTTAGCGGGGTCGAGCAGTTCTTC.

This sequence joins TRBV5-1 and TRBJ2-3; the D is unclear. Deletions cut 1 base from V and 6 bases from J, with 9 bases between. The CDR3 extends over 13 amino acids. Germline CDR1 SGHRS, CDR2 YFSETQ. CDR3 coding DNA: TGCGCCAGCAGCTTGCCAGACGGGGATACGCAGTATTTT. It translates to CASSLPDGDTQYF. Based on the CDR3 plus reference TRBV5-1 and TRBJ2-3, the full variable domain is KAGVTQTPRYLIKTRGQQVTLSCSPISGHRSVSWYQQTPGQGLQFLFEYFSETQRNKGNFPGRFSGRQFSNSRSEMNVSTLELGDSALYLCASSLPDGDTQYFGPGTRLTVL.

The rearrangement uses TRBV25-1 and TRBJ2-1; 15 positions match TRBD2. The ends lost 1 base at V and 7 bases at J; junction bases unmatched: 2. Germline CDR1 MGHDK, CDR2 SYGVNS. This CDR3 has 16 residues. CDR3 loop: CASSEWGLAGGNEQFF. CDR3 bases: TGTGCCAGCAGTGAATGGGGACTAGCGGGAGGAAATGAGCAGTTCTTC.

Remarks on this clone: This CDR3 is also generated by other DNA sequences in the sample. The rearrangement joins TRBV7-2 to TRBJ2-7; 7 nucleotides agree with TRBD1. V gave up 1 base and J gave up 4 bases; unmatched junction bases: 4. CDR3 length: 14 amino acids. CDR1 is SGHTA, CDR2 FQGNSA, per germline. CDR3 sequence (DNA): TGTGCCAGCAGCTTAGTACAGGGGAGTTACGAGCAGTACTTC. This gives the protein CASSLVQGSYEQYF.

A remark on this clone: This specimen includes other DNA sequences encoding the same CDR3. The genes are TRBV7-6 and TRBJ2-1; D is possibly TRBD2 (6 bases). The length of the CDR3 is 17 residues. V lost 5 bases to trimming and J lost 0 bases, with 17 bases between them. The germline V gene has CDR1 SGHVS and CDR2 FNYEAQ. CDR3 nucleotide sequence: TGTGCCAGCAGCGCTGGCGTCCGGGGGAGCTCCTACAATGAGCAGTTCTTC. As protein: CASSAGVRGSSYNEQFF.

The chain carries TRBV5-1 and TRBJ1-5; D possibly corresponds to TRBD1 (5 bases). Looked up from germline, CDR1 is SGHRS and CDR2 is YFSETQ. The CDR3 has 15 residues. The ends were cut back, 8 bases at V and 6 bases at J, with 21 bases in the middle. CDR3 DNA sequence: TGCGCCAGTCGGGAGGGTACAGGCACGAGTCAGCCCCAGCATTTT. Its protein is CASREGTGTSQPQHF.

This clone appeared a single time. The V call is TRBV16, the J call TRBJ1-1; 7 bases match TRBD1. After removal of 3 bases from V and 4 bases from J, the junction contained 5 bases not matched to a gene. The length of the CDR3 is 14 residues. The V gene's germline CDR1 is KGHSY and CDR2 FQNENV. This chain's CDR3 is CASSHTGVGTEAFF. The CDR3 bases are TGTGCCAGCAGCCACACAGGGGTCGGCACTGAAGCTTTCTTT.

The genes are TRBV5-5 and TRBJ2-6; D perhaps matches TRBD1 (6 bases). The CDR3 covers 19 residues. Looked up from germline, CDR1 is SGHKS and CDR2 is YYEKEE (reference sequence). Trimming stripped 4 bases from V and 0 bases from J, with 20 bases between. The CDR3 is CASSPRGGRRSSGANVLTF. The CDR3 DNA reads TGTGCCAGCAGCCCGCGAGGGGGACGCAGGTCCTCTGGGGCCAACGTCCTGACTTTC.

This rearrangement joins TRBV6-5 to TRBJ2-7, with D possibly TRBD1 on 5 matching bases. This CDR3 is 15 amino acids long. Germline V gives CDR1 MNHEY, CDR2 SVGAGI. V was pared by 2 bases and J by 3 bases, with 14 bases between. CDR3 amino acids: CASSYPRSGHYEQYF. As DNA, the CDR3 is TGTGCCAGCAGTTACCCCAGAAGTGGACACTACGAGCAGTACTTC.

The chain couples TRBV18 to TRBJ2-2; 10 bases fit TRBD2. J was trimmed by 2 bases and V by 3 bases; bases with no gene match: 9. Per the germline V gene, CDR1 is KGHSH and CDR2 is LQKENI. This CDR3 spans 18 amino acids. The CDR3 sequence is CASSPRQLAGQNTGELFF. In DNA, the CDR3 is TGTGCCAGCTCACCTCGACAACTAGCGGGACAAAACACCGGGGAGCTGTTTTTT.

The chain links TRBV11-3 to TRBJ2-6, with 11 nucleotides matching TRBD2. With 7 bases clipped from V and 6 bases from J, the junction kept 20 bases outside the gene matches. CDR1 is SGHNT and CDR2 is YENEEA in the germline V gene. CDR3 size: 20 residues. CDR3 amino acids: CASIPPDFVAGGQSANVLTF. CDR3 DNA: TGTGCCAGCATCCCTCCGGATTTTGTAGCGGGAGGGCAATCGGCCAACGTCCTGACTTTC.

The rearrangement uses TRBV5-1 and TRBJ1-2; 10 nucleotides line up with TRBD1. Germline loops: CDR1 SGHRS, CDR2 YFSETQ. The CDR3 is 15 amino acids. Trimming cost V 3 bases and J 5 bases; bases outside gene matches: 7. The CDR3 nucleotides are TGCGCCAGCAGCTACCAAGAGGGACAGGGGTATGGCTACACCTTC. Its translation: CASSYQEGQGYGYTF.

The rearrangement uses TRBV10-3 and TRBJ2-1; 7 bases are shared with TRBD1. After removal of 7 bases from V and 3 bases from J, the junction contained 6 bases not matched to a gene. The CDR3 is 14 residues long. Per germline, CDR1 ENHRY and CDR2 SYGVKD. The CDR3 is CAITRDSLYNEQFF. As DNA, the CDR3 is TGTGCCATCACTAGGGACAGCCTCTACAATGAGCAGTTCTTC.

This chain joins TRBV30 and TRBJ2-7, with D maybe TRBD1 (6 bases). Germline assignment: CDR1 GTSNPN and CDR2 SVGIG (reference sequence). V was trimmed by 5 bases and J by 5 bases, leaving 13 bases between them. CDR3 length: 12 residues. The CDR3 DNA reads TGTGCCTGGGACAGGAGTAGCAACGAGCAGTACTTC. Its protein product is CAWDRSSNEQYF.

The V gene is TRBV11-2, the J gene TRBJ2-1; no clear D gene. The CDR3 loop spans 12 amino acids. Looked up from germline, CDR1 is SGHAT and CDR2 is FQNNGV. The V end lost 5 bases, the J end lost 7 bases, and 9 bases lay between the germline ends. CDR3 nucleotide sequence: TGTGCCAGCAGCCTCACAATGAATGAGCAGTTCTTC. It is translated as CASSLTMNEQFF.

J is TRBJ2-5 and V is TRBV27, with D tentatively TRBD1 (6 bases). The CDR3 has 13 residues. Per germline, CDR1 MNHEY and CDR2 SMNVEV (reference sequence). V was clipped by 6 bases and J by 4 bases, with 12 bases between them. The CDR3 DNA reads TGTGCCAGCAGACGGACAGTTCTAGAGACCCAGTACTTC. Residues: CASRRTVLETQYF.

The chain links TRBV28 to TRBJ2-1, with TRBD2 matching over 9 bases. V gave up 7 bases and J gave up 3 bases; unmatched junction bases: 7. The CDR3 is 15 residues long. CDR1 is MDHEN and CDR2 is SYDVKM in the germline V gene. CDR3 nucleotide sequence: TGTGCCAGCACCGATAGCGGGAGTAGCTACAATGAGCAGTTCTTC. Translating gives CASTDSGSSYNEQFF.

V is TRBV7-2 and J is TRBJ2-5; D gene ambiguous. The CDR3 is made up of 15 amino acids. V shed 1 base and J shed 1 base, with 10 bases lying between them. Germline assignment: CDR1 SGHTA and CDR2 FQGNSA. The CDR3 DNA reads as TGTGCCAGCAGCTTAGGTGCGCGCGTCCAAGAGACCCAGTACTTC. Its protein is CASSLGARVQETQYF.

V gene TRBV27 combines with J gene TRBJ2-7; 7 nucleotides match TRBD1. The CDR3 is 17 residues long. The germline CDR1 and CDR2 sequences are MNHEY and SMNVEV (reference sequence). The V gene end was trimmed by 2 bases and the J gene end by 4 bases; junction bases not matched to a gene: 14. CDR3 nucleotides: TGTGCCAGCAGTTTAGGGTGGTCTAGGGGGCAACAATACGAGCAGTACTTC. This codes for CASSLGWSRGQQYEQYF.

The V gene is TRBV6-1, the J gene TRBJ2-2, with TRBD1 as a possible D gene (6 bases). Between the trimmed V and J ends, which lost 7 bases and 4 bases, there was a span of 10 bases. Germline-derived CDR1 and CDR2 are MNHNS and SASEGT. The CDR3 extends over 13 amino acids. DNA of the CDR3: TGTGCCAGCATGATAGGGGGCACCGGGGAGCTGTTTTTT. As protein: CASMIGGTGELFF.

This chain's CDR3 is CASSLRQGSGGPDRNTQYF. For the CDR3, the DNA is TGTGCCAGTAGCCTTCGACAGGGCAGCGGGGGGCCAGATCGAAATACGCAGTATTTT. The chain recombines TRBV19 with TRBJ2-3, with 9 bases lining up with TRBD2. Losses at the gene ends were 6 bases for V and 7 bases for J; bases not matched to a gene: 23. The CDR3 sequence is 19 residues long. CDR1 is LNHDA and CDR2 is SQIVND in the germline V gene (reference sequence).

The chain joins TRBV18 to TRBJ2-3; TRBD1 matches 8 bases. The germline gives CDR1 KGHSH, CDR2 LQKENI. Trimming took 9 bases from V and 3 from J; bases not matched to a gene: 8. This CDR3 spans 14 amino acids. The chain's CDR3 is CASGRTGTTDTQYF. CDR3 DNA sequence: TGTGCCAGTGGGAGGACAGGGACGACAGATACGCAGTATTTT.

The J gene is TRBJ1-2, the V gene TRBV19, with D possibly TRBD1 on 6 matching bases. Trimming took 5 bases from V and 4 from J, leaving 11 bases between them. Germline V gives CDR1 LNHDA, CDR2 SQIVND (reference sequence). The CDR3 spans 13 residues. The CDR3 loop reads CASSFEQGYGYTF. DNA for the CDR3: TGTGCCAGTAGTTTCGAACAGGGCTATGGCTACACCTTC.

This chain uses TRBV29-1 with TRBJ1-3, with 9 bases that match TRBD1. V shed 6 bases, J shed 3 bases, and the junction held 6 bases outside the gene matches. The CDR3 loop spans 14 amino acids. In germline, CDR1 is SQVTM, CDR2 ANQGSEA. CDR3 bases: TGCAGCGTCCATACAGGGGGCAGTGGAAACACCATATATTTT. Translation: CSVHTGGSGNTIYF. The full variable domain, rest sourced from reference TRBV29-1 and TRBJ1-3, is SAVISQKPSRDICQRGTSLTIQCQVDSQVTMMFWYRQQPGQSLTLIATANQGSEATYESGFVIDKFPISRPNLTFSTLTVSNMSPEDSSIYLCSVHTGGSGNTIYFGEGSWLTVV.